The 7 T cell receptor beta chains given below trace back to one sample, sequenced in a study of OX40 agonist ivuxolimab in advanced cancers. Generated by immunoSEQ multiplex PCR, the TCRdb table keeps only in-frame clones and is missing some. The data hold around 130,000 clones, with roughly 93% observed a single time. The input for sequencing was CD4+ or CD8+ T cells sorted from blood, taken in a trial of the OX40 agonist ivuxolimab. Every receptor here comes from an adult with an advanced solid tumor such as melanoma, head and neck, liver or kidney cancer.

This clone was observed a single time. The chain joins TRBV9 to TRBJ2-7, with D uncertain. The V gene lost 4 bases and the J gene lost 0 bases, with 17 bases spanning the gap. There are 16 residues in the CDR3. Per germline, CDR1 SGDLS and CDR2 YYNGEE. The CDR3 bases are TGTGCCAGCAGCCCCGGCCAAACGTCAGGCTCCTACGAGCAGTACTTC. This sequence encodes CASSPGQTSGSYEQYF.

The chain joins TRBV5-1 to TRBJ2-3; D ambiguous. The CDR3 loop spans 12 amino acids. In germline, CDR1 is SGHRS, CDR2 YFSETQ. Trimming left V 3 bases short and J 6 bases short, with 8 bases between. This CDR3 is CASSSPSDTQYF. The CDR3 coding sequence is TGCGCCAGCAGCTCCCCCTCGGATACGCAGTATTTT.

The chain combines TRBV19 with TRBJ2-1, with 12 bases fitting TRBD2. The CDR3 sequence is 18 residues long. V lost 2 bases to trimming and J lost 5 bases; unmatched junction nucleotides: 10. Per the germline V gene, CDR1 is LNHDA and CDR2 is SQIVND (reference sequence). In nucleotides, the CDR3 is TGTGCCAGTAGTATAAGGACTAGCGGGACCTTCGGAGACAATGAGCAGTTCTTC. It codes for CASSIRTSGTFGDNEQFF.

The V call is TRBV6-6, the J call TRBJ1-1, with 9 bases aligning to TRBD1. Looked up from germline, CDR1 is MNHNY and CDR2 is SVGAGI (reference sequence). V lost 8 bases, J lost 0 bases, and 10 bases stayed unmatched. The CDR3 is 16 amino acids. CDR3 sequence: CASARDRETLNTEAFF. The CDR3 DNA follows: TGTGCCAGCGCCAGGGACAGGGAAACCTTGAACACTGAAGCTTTCTTT.

The chain joins TRBV7-9 to TRBJ2-1; weak D call: TRBD2 (6 bases). CDR3 length: 17 residues. Germline loops: CDR1 SEHNR, CDR2 FQNEAQ (reference sequence). Trimming stripped 1 base from V and 6 bases from J, with 19 bases between. The CDR3: CASSLVVGGVRGNEQFF. In DNA, the CDR3 is TGTGCCAGCAGCTTAGTAGTCGGCGGGGTCCGCGGCAATGAGCAGTTCTTC. Full variable domain (outside the CDR3, taken from reference TRBV7-9 and TRBJ2-1): DTGVSQNPRHKITKRGQNVTFRCDPISEHNRLYWYRQTLGQGPEFLTYFQNEAQLEKSRLLSDRFSAERPKGSFSTLEIQRTEQGDSAMYLCASSLVVGGVRGNEQFFGPGTRLTVL.

The chain recombines TRBV2 with TRBJ1-1, with D possibly being TRBD1 (5 bases). The V gene lost 6 bases and the J gene lost 4 bases, with 15 bases spanning the gap. Germline CDR1 SNHLY, CDR2 FYNNEI. This CDR3 comprises 14 residues. The CDR3 loop reads CASSQHRTATEAFF. The CDR3 bases are TGTGCCAGCAGCCAACACAGGACCGCCACTGAAGCTTTCTTT.

This chain's CDR3 is CAISESGSNQPQHF. CDR3 nucleotide sequence: TGTGCCATCAGTGAGTCGGGGAGCAATCAGCCCCAGCATTTT. The rearrangement joins TRBV10-3 to TRBJ1-5, with D hard to call. CDR3 length: 14 residues. Per the germline V gene, CDR1 is ENHRY and CDR2 is SYGVKD. Trimming removed 0 bases from V and 1 base from J, with 4 bases in between.